A single sample is the source of the 31 T cell receptor beta chains below, sequenced in a study of T cells in Graves' hyperthyroidism and ophthalmopathy. The CDR3 regions of TCR beta were amplified from RNA transcripts. In the first-round RT-PCR of the TCR CDR3, the HTBI primer set was used. MiXCR was run by TCRdb on the multiplex PCR reads, yielding one entry per CDR3 protein. The sample records roughly 700,000 distinct CDR3 sequences, 15% to 20% being singletons. Sequenced: blood. These TCRs come from a man aged 45-60 years with Graves' hyperthyroidism.

The sample holds a few counts of this clonotype. This chain links TRBV5-1 with TRBJ1-1, with 7 positions matching TRBD1. The germline CDR1 and CDR2 sequences are SGHRS and YFSETQ. This CDR3 spans 18 amino acids. The V gene end was trimmed by 2 bases and the J gene end by 0 bases; junction bases not matched to a gene: 13. As DNA, the CDR3 is TGCGCCAGCAGCTTATTAGGGGGCGAGGTGGGGATGAACACTGAAGCTTTCTTT. It translates to CASSLLGGEVGMNTEAFF.

This clonotype was detected ten times or more. This chain links TRBV18 with TRBJ2-5; TRBD1 agrees at 7 bases. The CDR3 runs 16 residues. The ends lost 3 bases at V and 2 bases at J; junction bases unmatched: 9. CDR1 KGHSH and CDR2 LQKENI come from the germline V gene. The CDR3 here is CASSPLAGTAQETQYF. The CDR3 bases are TGTGCCAGCTCACCTCTTGCCGGGACAGCGCAAGAGACCCAGTACTTC.

The genes are TRBV19 and TRBJ1-5; D remains ambiguous. Trimming shortened V by 7 bases and J by 1 base, and 11 bases separated the two germline ends. This CDR3 is 14 amino acids long. In germline, CDR1 is LNHDA, CDR2 SQIVND (reference sequence). The CDR3 sequence: CASNMVVSNQPQHF. For the CDR3, the DNA is TGTGCCAGTAACATGGTGGTGAGCAATCAGCCCCAGCATTTT.

The CDR3 protein is CASSFLNFYNEQFF. The CDR3 DNA follows: TGCGCCAGCAGCTTCTTAAACTTCTACAATGAGCAGTTCTTC. V is TRBV5-1 and J is TRBJ2-1; D is unresolved. The CDR3 length is 14 residues. The V and J ends lost 2 bases and 3 bases respectively, with 9 bases between them. CDR1 and CDR2 (germline): SGHRS, YFSETQ.

The sample holds many counts of this clonotype. V is TRBV18 and J is TRBJ2-1; D is uncertain. The CDR3 loop spans 16 amino acids. Trimming pared 1 base from V and 2 bases from J, leaving 12 bases between. CDR1 is KGHSH, CDR2 LQKENI, per germline. CDR3 bases: TGTGCCAGCTCACCACACGCAGATCCTGCCTACAATGAGCAGTTCTTC. Its protein product is CASSPHADPAYNEQFF.

This clonotype was found once. This clone may be a read error of a much larger clone one base away. This chain connects TRBV28 to TRBJ2-3; no clear D. Trimming removed 7 bases at V and 8 bases at J, with 13 bases between. The V gene's germline CDR1 is MDHEN and CDR2 SYDVKM. This CDR3 spans 12 amino acids. CDR3 bases: TGTGCCAGCACCGGCCCCTTGGGTACGCAGTATTTT. Protein: CASTGPLGTQYF.

This clonotype came up many times. In DNA form, the CDR3 reads TGTGCCAGCAGCTGGCGGAGCGGGAGTTTCGAGCAGTACTTC. Its translation is CASSWRSGSFEQYF. V gene TRBV3-1 combines with J gene TRBJ2-7; 8 bases agree with TRBD2. Trimming at V came to 5 bases and at J to 6 bases, leaving 9 bases not matched to a gene. Germline V CDR1 and CDR2: LGHDT, YNNKEL (reference sequence). The CDR3 loop spans 14 amino acids.

This chain uses TRBV2 with TRBJ2-1; maybe TRBD1 (6 bases). The length of the CDR3 is 15 residues. CDR1 is SNHLY, CDR2 FYNNEI, per germline. The V gene lost 8 bases and the J gene lost 0 bases, with 14 bases spanning the gap. This chain's CDR3 is CASGLGGASYNEQFF. CDR3 bases: TGTGCCAGCGGTCTAGGGGGAGCCTCCTACAATGAGCAGTTCTTC.

This clonotype has at least ten counts. CDR3 protein: CASSPLKMSGTPSYEQYF. The CDR3 DNA reads as TGTGCCAGCAGCCCGTTGAAGATGAGCGGGACCCCCTCCTACGAGCAGTACTTC. V and J are TRBV28 and TRBJ2-7, with TRBD2 identical over 7 bases. J lost 0 bases, V lost 6 bases, and 17 bases had no gene match. The CDR3 contains 18 residues. Germline V gene lookup returns CDR1 MDHEN and CDR2 SYDVKM. The variable domain in full, completed from reference TRBV28 and TRBJ2-7, reads DVKVTQSSRYLVKRTGEKVFLECVQDMDHENMFWYRQDPGLGLRLIYFSYDVKMKEKGDIPEGYSVSREKKERFSLILESASTNQTSMYLCASSPLKMSGTPSYEQYFGPGTRLTVT.

This clonotype was seen repeatedly, ten times or more. This sequence joins TRBV9 and TRBJ1-1; 7 nucleotides align to TRBD1. The CDR3 covers 15 residues. V shed 3 bases, J shed 1 base, and the junction held 6 bases outside the gene matches. The germline gives CDR1 SGDLS, CDR2 YYNGEE. Here the CDR3 reads CASSASRGRNTEAFF. In nucleotides, the CDR3 is TGTGCCAGCAGCGCCTCCAGGGGGAGGAACACTGAAGCTTTCTTT.

This clonotype was counted only a few times. J is TRBJ1-5 and V is TRBV2; 10 bases match TRBD1. CDR1 SNHLY and CDR2 FYNNEI come from the germline V gene. The CDR3 consists of 14 residues. The trim removed 6 bases at V and 8 bases at J, leaving 7 bases unmatched. The CDR3 region has the DNA TGTGCCAGCAGCGCGACAGGGGGCTCGGAGCCCCAGCATTTT. It specifies CASSATGGSEPQHF.

This clonotype was counted at least ten times. The genes are TRBV12-3 or TRBV12-4 and TRBJ2-5; D remains unclear. Trimming took 5 bases from V and 1 from J, leaving 11 bases between them. CDR3 size: 14 residues. CDR3 region: CASSATNLQETQYF. CDR3 coding DNA: TGTGCCAGCAGTGCGACCAATCTCCAAGAGACCCAGTACTTC.

This clonotype was counted ten times or more. The chain has TRBV6-1 and TRBJ1-1, with 8 nucleotides matching TRBD1. There are 13 residues in the CDR3. J gave up 5 bases and V 3 bases, and 2 bases lay outside the gene matches. Germline lookup yields CDR1 MNHNS and CDR2 SASEGT. CDR3 sequence (DNA): TGTGCCAGCAGTGAGGACAGGGTGACTGAAGCTTTCTTT. Encoded protein: CASSEDRVTEAFF.

This sequence joins TRBV5-6 and TRBJ2-7; D gene uncertain. From germline, CDR1 is SGHDT and CDR2 YYEEEE. The CDR3 length is 12 residues. V was trimmed by 2 bases and J by 5 bases, leaving 8 bases between them. The CDR3: CASSLNSNEQYF. The CDR3 DNA reads as TGTGCCAGCAGCTTAAACAGTAACGAGCAGTACTTC. Filled out from reference TRBV5-6 and TRBJ2-7, the complete variable domain reads DAGVTQSPTHLIKTRGQQVTLRCSPKSGHDTVSWYQQALGQGPQFIFQYYEEEERQRGNFPDRFSGHQFPNYSSELNVNALLLGDSALYLCASSLNSNEQYFGPGTRLTVT.

V and J are TRBV28 and TRBJ1-4, with D uncertain. Trimming removed 3 bases from V and 5 bases from J, with 10 bases in between. Per the germline V gene, CDR1 is MDHEN and CDR2 is SYDVKM. The CDR3 extends over 14 amino acids. As DNA, the CDR3 is TGTGCCAGCAGTTTGTTCAGCTCCAATGAAAAACTGTTTTTT. Protein product: CASSLFSSNEKLFF.

This clonotype was counted at least ten times. The rearrangement uses TRBV12-3 or TRBV12-4 and TRBJ1-1; possibly TRBD1 for D (5 bases). CDR3 length: 13 residues. Trimming shortened V by 7 bases and J by 5 bases, and 14 bases separated the two germline ends. This CDR3 is CASTTRGATEAFF. DNA for the CDR3: TGTGCCAGCACCACAAGAGGGGCAACTGAAGCTTTCTTT.

This clonotype was recorded many times. This chain uses TRBV27 with TRBJ2-7; the match to TRBD2 covers 8 bases. This CDR3 spans 16 amino acids. V gave up 7 bases and J gave up 0 bases; unmatched junction bases: 11. Germline V CDR1 and CDR2: MNHEY, SMNVEV (reference sequence). This chain's CDR3 is CASMRTPGTSSYEQYF. The DNA for the CDR3 is TGTGCCAGCATGCGCACCCCCGGGACTAGCTCCTACGAGCAGTACTTC.

V gene TRBV6-1 combines with J gene TRBJ1-4; D unresolved. The ends were cut back, 5 bases at V and 0 bases at J, with 16 bases in the middle. The CDR3 sequence is 17 residues long. Germline CDR1 reads MNHNS; CDR2 reads SASEGT. DNA of the CDR3: TGTGCCAGCAGTTACTATGGTCACCTTGCAACTAATGAAAAACTGTTTTTT. Translation: CASSYYGHLATNEKLFF.

This clonotype was seen at least ten times. The CDR3 reads CASSSAGSSYNEQFF. As DNA, the CDR3 is TGTGCCAGCAGCTCAGCGGGGAGCTCCTACAATGAGCAGTTCTTC. V and J are TRBV11-3 and TRBJ2-1, with TRBD2 matching over 7 bases. The germline V gene has CDR1 SGHNT and CDR2 YENEEA. Trimming took 4 bases from V and 0 from J; bases not matched to a gene: 3. The CDR3 is made up of 15 amino acids.

This clonotype was observed at least ten times. The chain is built from TRBV11-2 and TRBJ2-7, with TRBD2 matching over 10 bases. The CDR3 length is 15 residues. Germline trimming cut 4 bases from V and 2 bases from J; bases unmatched to any gene: 5. CDR1 and CDR2 (germline): SGHAT, FQNNGV. CDR3 in amino acids: CASSSTSGKTYEQYF. CDR3 nucleotide sequence: TGTGCCAGCAGCTCCACTAGCGGGAAAACCTACGAGCAGTACTTC. The variable domain in full, completed from reference TRBV11-2 and TRBJ2-7, reads EAGVAQSPRYKIIEKRQSVAFWCNPISGHATLYWYQQILGQGPKLLIQFQNNGVVDDSQLPKDRFSAERLKGVDSTLKIQPAKLEDSAVYLCASSSTSGKTYEQYFGPGTRLTVT.

The chain's CDR3 is CASSIVGDFSYEQYF. As DNA, the CDR3 is TGTGCCAGTAGTATAGTTGGGGACTTCTCCTACGAGCAGTACTTC. The chain couples TRBV19 to TRBJ2-7; D might be TRBD2 (6 bases). Germline V lookup: CDR1 LNHDA, CDR2 SQIVND (reference sequence). The CDR3 spans 15 residues. V was cut by 1 base and J by 0 bases, with 10 bases left in between. Together with reference TRBV19 and TRBJ2-7, the CDR3 gives the full variable domain: DGGITQSPKYLFRKEGQNVTLSCEQNLNHDAMYWYRQDPGQGLRLIYYSQIVNDFQKGDIAEGYSVSREKKESFPLTVTSAQKNPTAFYLCASSIVGDFSYEQYFGPGTRLTVT.

At least ten counts were recorded for this clonotype. The chain joins TRBV2 to TRBJ1-1; TRBD1 matches at 9 bases. Germline-derived CDR1 and CDR2 are SNHLY and FYNNEI. J was trimmed by 4 bases and V by 6 bases; bases with no gene match: 6. The CDR3 extends over 14 amino acids. The CDR3 spells CASSDGQGPTEAFF. The CDR3 DNA follows: TGTGCCAGCAGCGATGGACAGGGGCCCACTGAAGCTTTCTTT.

The chain couples TRBV28 to TRBJ2-7, with unresolved D. This CDR3 contains 10 residues. V was clipped by 10 bases and J by 7 bases, with 11 bases between them. CDR1 is MDHEN and CDR2 is SYDVKM in the germline V gene. The CDR3 is CATDFGEQYF. The CDR3, as DNA: TGTGCCACCGACTTCGGGGAGCAGTACTTC.

In its sample, this clonotype was seen many times. The chain combines TRBV2 with TRBJ2-6; weak D call: TRBD2 (5 bases). Germline V gives CDR1 SNHLY, CDR2 FYNNEI. The CDR3 length is 17 residues. V dropped 6 bases and J dropped 2 bases, with 17 bases sitting between them. DNA for the CDR3: TGTGCCAGCAGCGCATCTAGGACTTTGGCTGGGGCCAACGTCCTGACTTTC. This encodes CASSASRTLAGANVLTF.

This clonotype was seen only a few times. The V call is TRBV6-5, the J call TRBJ2-7; D is ambiguous. Germline V lookup: CDR1 MNHEY, CDR2 SVGAGI. Trimming took off 0 bases at V and 3 bases at J, with 9 bases between the two ends. This CDR3 comprises 14 residues. In nucleotides, the CDR3 is TGTGCCAGCAGTTACTCAGTCCCAAGCTACGAGCAGTACTTC. Its translation: CASSYSVPSYEQYF.

On this clonotype itself: Given a much more abundant clone one base away, this may be a read error. This sequence joins TRBV30 and TRBJ1-4; possibly TRBD1 for D (5 bases). There are 13 residues in the CDR3. CDR1 and CDR2 (germline): GTSNPN, SVGIG (reference sequence). The chain's CDR3 is CGWGGGPSEKLFF. The CDR3 DNA follows: TGTGGCTGGGGGGGGGGACCCTCTGAAAAACTGTTTTTT.

This clonotype was seen repeatedly, ten times or more. This chain joins TRBV27 and TRBJ1-2, with TRBD1 as a possible D gene (6 bases). Between the trimmed V and J ends, which lost 6 bases and 1 base, there was a span of 21 bases. Germline values: CDR1 MNHEY, CDR2 SMNVEV (reference sequence). The CDR3 extends over 17 amino acids. CDR3: CASSQKIRGTYNYGYTF. In DNA, the CDR3 is TGTGCCAGCAGCCAAAAAATACGTGGGACATATAACTATGGCTACACCTTC.

Concerning this clonotype itself: One base away lies a much larger clone, so this may be a sequencing read error. The V gene is TRBV6-1, the J gene TRBJ2-5; maybe TRBD1 (6 bases). The V and J ends lost 8 bases and 2 bases respectively, with 12 bases between them. This CDR3 comprises 13 residues. Germline CDR1 reads MNHNS; CDR2 reads SASEGT. The DNA for the CDR3 is TGTGCCAGCGGGGACAAGGTTCAAGAGACCCAGTACTTC. This encodes CASGDKVQETQYF.

In this sample, this clonotype turned up many times. Written as DNA, the CDR3 is TGTGCCAGCAGTTACTCAGGCCTCCGGGACATCGCTCAGCATCAGCCCCAGCATTTT. Protein sequence: CASSYSGLRDIAQHQPQHF. The chain couples TRBV6-2 or TRBV6-3 to TRBJ1-5; a possible D gene is TRBD1 (6 bases). The length of the CDR3 is 19 residues. Germline-derived CDR1 and CDR2 are MNHEY and SVGEGT. Trimming shortened V by 0 bases and J by 5 bases, and 23 bases separated the two germline ends.

V usage is TRBV5-5 and J usage is TRBJ2-7, with a weak D call TRBD2 (5 bases). V was trimmed by 4 bases and J by 0 bases, leaving 14 bases between them. Germline V gene data show CDR1 as SGHKS and CDR2 as YYEKEE (reference sequence). The CDR3 is 15 amino acids. Here the CDR3 DNA reads TGTGCCAGCAGCCGCACACTAGGCAGCTCCTACGAGCAGTACTTC. It encodes CASSRTLGSSYEQYF.

This clonotype showed up many times. The V call is TRBV12-5, the J call TRBJ2-1; perhaps D is TRBD1 or TRBD2 (5 bases each). CDR1 and CDR2 (germline): LGHNT, FRNRAP. V was shortened by 0 bases and J by 2 bases, with 8 bases between the two germline ends. The CDR3 is made up of 15 amino acids. The CDR3 nucleotides are TGTGCTAGTGGTTTGGTCGGGGCTACCTACAATGAGCAGTTCTTC. Encoded protein: CASGLVGATYNEQFF.